What follows is one T cell receptor beta chain and its context. Trimming removed 4 bases at V and 6 bases at J, with 16 bases between. The CDR3 totals 14 residues. Germline V lookup: CDR1 ENHRY, CDR2 SYGVKD. Authors' processing steps: Reference gene primer amplification gave estimated nucleated cell counts. Repertoires were generated with immunoSEQ multiplex PCR, while TCRdb's copy carries only in-frame clones and drops some. That table gives V, J and clone size, and the DNA gave D and trimming. The sample lists approximately 93,000 clones; less than 85% were seen once. In Seattle, patients joined the study during active infection and were tracked longitudinally. These data originate in a study of blood T cell repertoires in COVID-19. Study-level background: Whether acute or convalescent, the COVID-19 samples came from the United States, Italy and Spain. PBMCs, B-cell-depleted T cells, or T cells provided the cDNA or gDNA that made up the material.

This chain joins TRBV10-3 and TRBJ2-7; possibly TRBD2 for D (7 bases). The TCR originated in a man between 65 and 79 years old with COVID-19, enrolled during active disease. The sequencing sample was made of peripheral blood. CDR3 in DNA: TGTGCCATCAGTGTGGGGGGGAGGGGGTCCGAGCAGTACTTC. Its translation is CAISVGGRGSEQYF.